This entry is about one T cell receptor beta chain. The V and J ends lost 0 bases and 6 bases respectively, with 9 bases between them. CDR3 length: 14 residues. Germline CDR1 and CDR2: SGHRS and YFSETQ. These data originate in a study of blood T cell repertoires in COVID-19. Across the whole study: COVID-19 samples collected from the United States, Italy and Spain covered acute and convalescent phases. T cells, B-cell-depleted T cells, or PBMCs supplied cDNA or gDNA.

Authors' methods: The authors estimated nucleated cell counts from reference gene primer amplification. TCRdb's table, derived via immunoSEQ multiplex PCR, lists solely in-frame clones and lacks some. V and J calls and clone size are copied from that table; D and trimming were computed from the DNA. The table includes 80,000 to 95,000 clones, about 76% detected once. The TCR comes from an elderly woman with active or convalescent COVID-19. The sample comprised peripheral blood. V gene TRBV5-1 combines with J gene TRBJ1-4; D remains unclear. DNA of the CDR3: TGCGCCAGCAGCTTGGGTACCACGGATGAAAAACTGTTTTTT. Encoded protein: CASSLGTTDEKLFF.